One T cell receptor beta chain is described in this entry. The record originates from a study of blood T cell repertoires in COVID-19. Trimming removed 5 bases at V and 14 bases at J, with 21 bases between. The CDR3 covers 14 residues. CDR1 and CDR2 (germline): MNHEY, SVGAGI. Clones were sequenced by immunoSEQ multiplex PCR, and TCRdb holds only the in-frame ones, with some missing. The table shows about 230,000 clones, with around 83% occurring only once. This TCR came from a woman in her fifties or sixties with acute or convalescent COVID-19. This rearrangement joins TRBV6-5 to TRBJ1-4; D is possibly TRBD1 (6 bases). The sequenced sample was peripheral blood. CDR3 DNA sequence: TGTGCCAGCAGTACACGGCTACGGGGGGCCCTTCTGTTTTTT. Residues: CASSTRLRGALLFF.